What follows describes a single TCR beta chain. This record comes from a study of blood T cell repertoires in COVID-19. For the study at large: Acute-phase and convalescent COVID-19 samples originated in the United States, Italy and Spain. In each case, the material was cDNA or gDNA derived from T cells, B-cell-depleted T cells, or PBMCs.

Germline V lookup: CDR1 DFQATT, CDR2 SNEGSKA (reference sequence). The germline V and J ends were trimmed by 3 bases and 4 bases, with 16 bases remaining between them. The CDR3 is 15 amino acids. Original methodology: Amplification of reference gene primers provided the estimated nucleated cell counts. Method: immunoSEQ multiplex PCR; TCRdb's copy keeps in-frame clones and lacks some. V and J calls and clone size follow that table, whereas D and trimming were derived from the DNA. The data contain approximately 100,000 clones, about 88% of them singletons. Sequenced material: peripheral blood. This sequence was found in a woman older than 75 with active COVID-19. The genes are TRBV20-1 and TRBJ1-5; weak D call: TRBD1 (6 bases). The CDR3 bases are TGCAGTGCTAGTGGCCGACAGGCCTCTAATCAGCCCCAGCATTTT. Translated: CSASGRQASNQPQHF.